This TCR beta chain was sequenced during a study of OX40 agonist ivuxolimab in advanced cancers. Broader study findings: CD8+ T cells (on average) carried more expanded clones than CD4+ T cells. At doses 0.1 to 3.0 mg/kg, CD4+ and CD8+ clones expanded.

Exclusion of a patient followed from autoimmune disease history or systemic immunosuppression. The CDR3 runs 15 residues. Losses at the gene ends were 4 bases for V and 2 bases for J; bases not matched to a gene: 6. Germline V gives CDR1 SGHRS, CDR2 YFSETQ. Repertoires were generated with immunoSEQ multiplex PCR, while TCRdb's copy carries only in-frame clones and drops some. The sample consists of roughly 70,000 clones, roughly 89% of them appearing once. About this clone: Its antigen is not identified.

The chain links TRBV5-1 to TRBJ1-1; the match to TRBD1 covers 9 bases. This sequence was found in an adult with an advanced solid tumor such as melanoma, head and neck, liver or kidney cancer. The input for sequencing was CD4+ or CD8+ T cells sorted from blood, taken in a trial of the OX40 agonist ivuxolimab. CDR3 sequence (DNA): TGCGCCAGCAGCCCGACAGGGGGGACCAACACTGAAGCTTTCTTT. Amino acid sequence: CASSPTGGTNTEAFF.